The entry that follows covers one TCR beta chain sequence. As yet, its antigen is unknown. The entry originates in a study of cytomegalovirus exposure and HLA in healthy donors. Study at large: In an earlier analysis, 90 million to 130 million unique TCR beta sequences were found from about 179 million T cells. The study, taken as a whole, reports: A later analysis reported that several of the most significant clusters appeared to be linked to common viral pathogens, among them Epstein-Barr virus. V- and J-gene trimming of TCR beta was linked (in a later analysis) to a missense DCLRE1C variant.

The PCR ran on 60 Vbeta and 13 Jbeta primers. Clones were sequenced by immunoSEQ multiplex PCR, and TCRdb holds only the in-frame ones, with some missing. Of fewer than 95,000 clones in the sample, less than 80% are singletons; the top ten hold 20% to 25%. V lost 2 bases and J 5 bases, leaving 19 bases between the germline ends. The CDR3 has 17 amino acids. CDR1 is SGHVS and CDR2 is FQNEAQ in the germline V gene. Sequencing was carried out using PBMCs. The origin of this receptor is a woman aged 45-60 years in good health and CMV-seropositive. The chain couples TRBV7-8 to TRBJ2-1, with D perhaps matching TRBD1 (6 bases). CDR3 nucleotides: TGTGCCAGCAGCTTATCCGTAGCTGGACAGTTTGACAATGAGCAGTTCTTC. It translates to CASSLSVAGQFDNEQFF.